This T cell receptor (beta chain) was captured by sequencing in a study of T-cell memory formation after mild COVID-19. Study-level findings and limits: The CD4+ clones that contracted clustered mainly within CM and EM, and the CD8+ clones concentrated in EMRA. Clones that contracted from day 15 to 85 had balanced CD4/CD8; later expanders were CD4+ biased.

About this clonotype itself: As yet, its antigen is unknown.

Each CDR3 protein is one row after TCRdb ran MiXCR on the 5' RACE reads. The sample shows about 140,000 distinct CDR3 sequences, around 15% of them seen only once. This sequence originates from an adult woman who had mild COVID-19 (a few samples of this study predate the infection). Cell type and time point are not known. Sequencing input: PBMCs or a T cell subset sorted from them (not recorded which).

The CDR3 spells CASSGNKGLTEAFF. CDR3 bases: TGTGCCAGCAGCGGAAATAAGGGGCTGACTGAAGCTTTCTTT. V is TRBV7-2 and J is TRBJ1-1; a weak D match, TRBD1 (5 bases). Deletions cut 5 bases from V and 5 bases from J, with 15 bases between. This CDR3 contains 14 residues. Per the germline V gene, CDR1 is SGHTA and CDR2 is FQGNSA.